This T cell receptor beta chain was identified during a study of molecular identifiers for immune sequencing clone quantification. As CD8+CD4-CCR7+CD45RA+ cells, naive CD8 T cells were sorted. The table lists this clonotype with many counts. TCRdb processed the PCR reads anew with MiXCR; each CDR3 protein has one entry. The sample comprises 460,000 or so distinct CDR3 sequences, about 20% of which are singletons, and about 0.78% rests with the top ten. Sequencing was carried out using naive CD8+ T cells from blood, with Jurkat cell RNA spiked in. Subset meaning: FACS-sorted CD8+CD4-CCR7+CD45RA+ naive T cells. The receptor was derived from a human donor in good health. Some libraries in this study had Jurkat cell RNA spiked in.

The CDR3 sequence is CSARDLDSSYEQYF. Written as DNA, the CDR3 is TGCAGTGCTAGAGATTTGGACAGCTCCTACGAGCAGTACTTC. The chain is built from TRBV20-1 and TRBJ2-7, with D possibly matching TRBD1 (6 bases). The CDR3 length is 14 residues. Germline CDR1 reads DFQATT; CDR2 reads SNEGSKA (reference sequence). V was shortened by 0 bases and J by 0 bases, with 9 bases between the two germline ends.